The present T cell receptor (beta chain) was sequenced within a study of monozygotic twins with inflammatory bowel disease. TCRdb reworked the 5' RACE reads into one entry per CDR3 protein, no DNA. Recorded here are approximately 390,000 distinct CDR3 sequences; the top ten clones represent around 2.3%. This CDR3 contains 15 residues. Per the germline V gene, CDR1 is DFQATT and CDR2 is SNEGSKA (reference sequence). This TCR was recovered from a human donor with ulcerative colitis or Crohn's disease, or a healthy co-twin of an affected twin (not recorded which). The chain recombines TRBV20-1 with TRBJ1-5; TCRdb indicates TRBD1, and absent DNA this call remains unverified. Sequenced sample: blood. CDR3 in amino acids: CSARGQGDINQPQHF.